The clone carrying this TCR beta chain has ten or more counts. Its antigen is as yet unknown. This specimen belongs to a study of identical twins. TCRdb re-called the 5' RACE reads with MiXCR, one entry per CDR3 protein. The repertoire has 400,000 to 500,000 distinct CDR3 sequences, approximately 15% of them found once; the top ten carry approximately 1%. Study-wide results and caveats: Its conclusions, products of cross-sectional statistical analysis, did not come from following the same donors.

The CDR3 covers 14 residues. Germline assignment: CDR1 LGHNA and CDR2 YSLEER. V gave up 3 bases and J gave up 1 base, with 9 bases separating them. These same data were also listed under a study on yellow fever vaccine responses in identical twins.

The sample consisted of CD4+ T cells sorted from blood. The chain joins TRBV4-3 to TRBJ1-1; D is undetermined. The sequence was obtained from a woman under 30 in good health. CDR3: CASSHGLPNTEAFF. DNA of the CDR3: TGCGCCAGCAGCCATGGCCTGCCGAACACTGAAGCTTTCTTT.